These 2 T cell receptor beta chains share one sample of origin, sequenced in a study of shared clonotypes between healthy human individuals. Sequencing was performed with immunoSEQ multiplex PCR; in TCRdb, only in-frame clones are kept and a portion is missing. The sample carries a few million clones, over 85% recorded once. Sequencing was performed on naive CD4+ T cells sorted from blood. Subset specified: CD45RA+ positively selected. These receptors were taken from a man aged 18 to 35 in good health.

The chain has TRBV5-4 and TRBJ2-1; D uncertain. This CDR3 has 14 amino acids. Trimming left V 1 base short and J 0 bases short, with 5 bases between. CDR1 SGHNT and CDR2 YYREEE come from the germline V gene (reference sequence). CDR3 amino acids: CASSLRSSYNEQFF. The CDR3 DNA sequence: TGTGCCAGCAGCTTGAGGTCCTCCTACAATGAGCAGTTCTTC. Together with reference TRBV5-4 and TRBJ2-1, the CDR3 gives the full variable domain: ETGVTQSPTHLIKTRGQQVTLRCSSQSGHNTVSWYQQALGQGPQFIFQYYREEENGRGNFPPRFSGLQFPNYSSELNVNALELDDSALYLCASSLRSSYNEQFFGPGTRLTVL.

The sample holds a few counts of this clone. The chain recombines TRBV4-3 with TRBJ1-5; the match to TRBD1 covers 7 bases. The germline V gene encodes CDR1 LGHNA and CDR2 YSLEER. The V gene end was trimmed by 0 bases and the J gene end by 7 bases; junction bases not matched to a gene: 3. CDR3 length: 14 residues. CDR3 in DNA: TGCGCCAGCAGCCAAGATCAGGGGGACCAGCCCCAGCATTTT. Translating it yields CASSQDQGDQPQHF.